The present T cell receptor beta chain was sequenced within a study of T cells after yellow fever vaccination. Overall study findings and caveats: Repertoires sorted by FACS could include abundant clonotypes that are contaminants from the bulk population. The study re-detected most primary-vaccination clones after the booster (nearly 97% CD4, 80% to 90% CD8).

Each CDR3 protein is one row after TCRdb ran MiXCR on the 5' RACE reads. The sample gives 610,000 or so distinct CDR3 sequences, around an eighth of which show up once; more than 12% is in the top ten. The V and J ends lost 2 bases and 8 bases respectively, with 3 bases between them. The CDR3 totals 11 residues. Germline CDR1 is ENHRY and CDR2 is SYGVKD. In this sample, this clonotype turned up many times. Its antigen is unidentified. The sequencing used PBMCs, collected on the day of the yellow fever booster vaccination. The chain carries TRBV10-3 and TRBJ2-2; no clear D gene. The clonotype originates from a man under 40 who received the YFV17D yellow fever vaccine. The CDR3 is CAISEEGELFF. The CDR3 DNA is TGTGCCATCAGTGAGGAAGGGGAGCTGTTTTTT.